The T cell receptor (beta chain) described here comes from a study of blood T cells in healthy people across ages. Study observations and caveats: Per million T cells, TCR beta diversity dropped about linearly as age rose.

As to this clonotype: Its matching antigen is unknown. As the CDR3 is not closed by the conserved phenylalanine or tryptophan, this likely results from a read error.

V was trimmed by 5 bases and J by 1 base, leaving 9 bases between them. The CDR3 has 14 residues. Combining a sample-barcoded 5' primer with a J-beta primer mix, a second PCR ran for about 6 to 12 cycles. Every molecule of cDNA carried a tag from a template-switch adaptor with 12 random nucleotides. No fewer than 3 million CDR3-containing paired-end reads came from each sample. TCRdb reanalysed the 5' RACE reads using MiXCR and keeps one entry per CDR3 protein. The table has approximately 780,000 distinct CDR3 sequences, about 26% seen once. Samples had at least 6 million PBMCs isolated from them. This sample was shared with a second study, whose subject was T cells of mothers and their children.

This sequence originates from a boy under 18 in good health. Sequencing was carried out using blood. The chain employs TRBV12-3 or TRBV12-4 and TRBJ1-5; D remains unclear. The DNA of the CDR3 is TGTGCCAGCAGTACTGGACGGAGCAATCAGCCCCAGCATCTT. Its protein is CASSTGRSNQPQHL.